The source of this T cell receptor beta chain is a study of T cell changes during pregnancy in multiple sclerosis. This table comes from immunoSEQ multiplex PCR, and its TCRdb copy is limited to in-frame clones, with some not included. The table lists 76,000 or so clones, 90% to 95% of them singletons. After removal of 5 bases from V and 9 bases from J, the junction contained 5 bases not matched to a gene. Germline V lookup: CDR1 SGHTA, CDR2 FQGNSA. The CDR3 runs to 13 residues. Sequencing was performed on peripheral blood, taken in the second trimester of pregnancy. The gene calls are TRBV7-2 and TRBJ2-1; TRBD1 matches 9 bases. The receptor comes from a female donor in good health, enrolled as a control in a pregnancy study. Here the CDR3 DNA reads TGTGCCAGCAGCCTCCGACAGGGGGGTGAGCAGTTCTTC. Translation gives CASSLRQGGEQFF. Drawing the rest from reference TRBV7-2 and TRBJ2-1, the complete variable domain is GAGVSQSPSNKVTEKGKDVELRCDPISGHTALYWYRQSLGQGLEFLIYFQGNSAPDKSGLPSDRFSAERTGGSVSTLTIQRTQQEDSAVYLCASSLRQGGEQFFGPGTRLTVL.